The TCR beta chain described here comes from a study of blood T cells in healthy people across ages. Trimming at V came to 5 bases and at J to 4 bases, leaving 15 bases not matched to a gene. This CDR3 has 17 amino acids. Germline-derived CDR1 and CDR2 are DFQATT and SNEGSKA (reference sequence). Per-sample yields of isolated PBMCs were at least 6 million. For the second PCR, which ran for 7 to 11 cycles, a sample-barcoded 5' primer and a J-beta primer mix were used. TCRdb reprocessed the 5' RACE reads via MiXCR and lists one record per CDR3 protein. In the table there are hundreds of thousands of distinct CDR3 sequences, approximately 52% of which are singletons.

The source material was blood. The chain joins TRBV20-1 to TRBJ2-1; 9 nucleotides line up with TRBD2. This sequence was found in an elderly woman in good health. CDR3: CSAPSVAGAGMYNEQFF. In nucleotides, the CDR3 is TGCAGTGCTCCCTCGGTAGCGGGGGCCGGGATGTACAATGAGCAGTTCTTC.